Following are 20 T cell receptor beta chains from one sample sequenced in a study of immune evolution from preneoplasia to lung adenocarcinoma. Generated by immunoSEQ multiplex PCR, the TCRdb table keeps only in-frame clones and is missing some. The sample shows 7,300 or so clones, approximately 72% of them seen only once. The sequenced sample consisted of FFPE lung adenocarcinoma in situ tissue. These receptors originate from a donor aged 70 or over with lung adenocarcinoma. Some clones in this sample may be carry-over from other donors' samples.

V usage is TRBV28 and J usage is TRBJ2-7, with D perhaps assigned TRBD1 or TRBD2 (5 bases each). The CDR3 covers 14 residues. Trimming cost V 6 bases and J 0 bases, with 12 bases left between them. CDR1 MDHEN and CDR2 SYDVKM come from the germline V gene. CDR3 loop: CASRLTGTSYEQYF. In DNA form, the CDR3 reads TGTGCCAGCAGACTAACCGGGACCTCCTACGAGCAGTACTTC.

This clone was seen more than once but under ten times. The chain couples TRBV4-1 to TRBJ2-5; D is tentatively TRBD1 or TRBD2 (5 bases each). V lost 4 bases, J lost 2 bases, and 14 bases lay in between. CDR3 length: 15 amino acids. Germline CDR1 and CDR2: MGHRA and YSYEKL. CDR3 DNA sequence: TGCGCCAGCAGCCGGGGGTATGGGGATCAAGAGACCCAGTACTTC. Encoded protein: CASSRGYGDQETQYF.

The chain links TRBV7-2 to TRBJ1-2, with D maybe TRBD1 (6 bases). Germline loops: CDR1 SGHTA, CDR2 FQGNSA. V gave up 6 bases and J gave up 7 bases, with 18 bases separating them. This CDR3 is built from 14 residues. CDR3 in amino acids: CASRYPGGSSGYTF. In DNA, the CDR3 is TGTGCCAGCAGGTACCCGGGGGGCTCGAGTGGCTACACCTTC.

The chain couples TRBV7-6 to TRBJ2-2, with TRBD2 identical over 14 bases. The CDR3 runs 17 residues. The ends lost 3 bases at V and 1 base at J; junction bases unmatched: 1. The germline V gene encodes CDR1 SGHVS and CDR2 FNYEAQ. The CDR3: CASSFGTSGGNTGELFF. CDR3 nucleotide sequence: TGTGCCAGCAGCTTCGGGACTAGCGGGGGGAACACCGGGGAGCTGTTTTTT.

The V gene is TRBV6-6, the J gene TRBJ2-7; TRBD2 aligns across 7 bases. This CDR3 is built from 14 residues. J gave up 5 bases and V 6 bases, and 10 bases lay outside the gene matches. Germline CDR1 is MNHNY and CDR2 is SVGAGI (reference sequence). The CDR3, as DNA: TGTGCCAGCAGACCCCGACTAGCTGTTGACGAGCAGTACTTC. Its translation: CASRPRLAVDEQYF.

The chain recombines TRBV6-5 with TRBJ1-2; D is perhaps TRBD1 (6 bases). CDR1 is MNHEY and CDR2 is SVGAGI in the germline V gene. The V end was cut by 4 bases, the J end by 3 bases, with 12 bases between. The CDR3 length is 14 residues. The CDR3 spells CASSSDRIDYGYTF. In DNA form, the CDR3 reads TGTGCCAGCAGTTCTGACAGGATTGACTATGGCTACACCTTC.

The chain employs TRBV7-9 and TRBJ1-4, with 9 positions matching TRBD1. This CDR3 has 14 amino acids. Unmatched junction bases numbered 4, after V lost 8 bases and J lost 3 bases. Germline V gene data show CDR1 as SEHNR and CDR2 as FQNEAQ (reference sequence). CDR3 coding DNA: TGTGCCAGCTCGGGACAGGGTTCTAATGAAAAACTGTTTTTT. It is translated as CASSGQGSNEKLFF.

The CDR3: CASSSTLSNQPQHF. The CDR3, as DNA: TGTGCCAGCAGCTCAACCCTTAGCAATCAGCCCCAGCATTTT. This chain uses TRBV7-2 with TRBJ1-5, with D unclear. The CDR3 has 14 amino acids. Germline CDR1 and CDR2: SGHTA and FQGNSA. The V end lost 4 bases, the J end lost 0 bases, and 7 bases lay between the germline ends.

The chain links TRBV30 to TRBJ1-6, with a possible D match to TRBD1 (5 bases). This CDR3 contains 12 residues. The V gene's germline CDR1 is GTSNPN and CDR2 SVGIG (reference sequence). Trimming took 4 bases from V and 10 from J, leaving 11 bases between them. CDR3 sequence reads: CAWNMGDSPLHF. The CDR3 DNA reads TGTGCCTGGAACATGGGGGACTCACCCCTCCACTTT.

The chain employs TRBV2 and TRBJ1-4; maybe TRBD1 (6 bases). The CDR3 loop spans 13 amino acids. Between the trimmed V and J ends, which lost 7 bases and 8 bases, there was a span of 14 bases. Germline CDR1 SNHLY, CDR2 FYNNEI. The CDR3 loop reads CASNRGAGEKLFF. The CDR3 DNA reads TGTGCCAGCAATCGGGGGGCGGGGGAAAAACTGTTTTTT.

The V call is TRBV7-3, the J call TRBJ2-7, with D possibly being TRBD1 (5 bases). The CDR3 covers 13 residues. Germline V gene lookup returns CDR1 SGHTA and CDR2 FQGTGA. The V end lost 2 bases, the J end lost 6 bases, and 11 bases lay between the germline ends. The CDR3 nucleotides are TGTGCCAGCAGCTTATCTCAGGGTGGCGAGCAGTACTTC. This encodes CASSLSQGGEQYF.

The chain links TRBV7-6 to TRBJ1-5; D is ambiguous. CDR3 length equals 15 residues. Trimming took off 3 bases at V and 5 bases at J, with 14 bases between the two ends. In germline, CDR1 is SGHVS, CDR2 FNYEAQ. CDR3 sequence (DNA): TGTGCCAGCAGCTTGATGTCGGGGTCTGATCAGCCCCAGCATTTT. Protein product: CASSLMSGSDQPQHF.

This CDR3 is CASSTIGQGETQYF. CDR3 sequence (DNA): TGTGCCAGTAGTACGATCGGACAGGGGGAGACCCAGTACTTC. This chain links TRBV19 with TRBJ2-5, with 9 bases fitting TRBD1. Germline V CDR1 and CDR2: LNHDA, SQIVND (reference sequence). With 4 bases clipped from V and 5 bases from J, the junction kept 5 bases outside the gene matches. The CDR3 has 14 amino acids.

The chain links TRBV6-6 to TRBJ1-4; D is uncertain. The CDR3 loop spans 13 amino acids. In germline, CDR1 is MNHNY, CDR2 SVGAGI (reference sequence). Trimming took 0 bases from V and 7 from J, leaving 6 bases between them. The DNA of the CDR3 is TGTGCCAGCAGTTACTCACAGATTGAAAAACTGTTTTTT. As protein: CASSYSQIEKLFF.

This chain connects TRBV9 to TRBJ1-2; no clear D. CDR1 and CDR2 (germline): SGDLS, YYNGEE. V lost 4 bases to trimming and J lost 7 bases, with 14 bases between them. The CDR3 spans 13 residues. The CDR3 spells CASSSKTVGGYTF. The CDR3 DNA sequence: TGTGCCAGCAGCTCCAAAACGGTTGGTGGCTACACCTTC.

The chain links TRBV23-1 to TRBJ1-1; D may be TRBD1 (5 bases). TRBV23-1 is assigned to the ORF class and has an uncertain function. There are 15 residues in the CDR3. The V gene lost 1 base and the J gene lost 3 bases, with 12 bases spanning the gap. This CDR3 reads CASSQLRGGDTEAFF. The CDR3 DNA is TGCGCCAGCAGTCAATTGCGGGGAGGGGACACTGAAGCTTTCTTT.

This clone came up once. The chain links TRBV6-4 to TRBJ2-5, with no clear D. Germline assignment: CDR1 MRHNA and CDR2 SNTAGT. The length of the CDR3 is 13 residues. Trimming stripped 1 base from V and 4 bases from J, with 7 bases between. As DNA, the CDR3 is TGTGCCAGCAGTGACTACCTTCCAGAGACCCAGTACTTC. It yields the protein CASSDYLPETQYF.

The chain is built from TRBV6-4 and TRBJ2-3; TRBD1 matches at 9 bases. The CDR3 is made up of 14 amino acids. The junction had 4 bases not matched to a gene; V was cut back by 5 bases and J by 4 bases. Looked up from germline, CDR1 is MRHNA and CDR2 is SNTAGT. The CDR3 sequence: CASSTGTGSDTQYF. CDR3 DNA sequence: TGTGCCAGCAGTACCGGGACAGGGTCAGATACGCAGTATTTT.

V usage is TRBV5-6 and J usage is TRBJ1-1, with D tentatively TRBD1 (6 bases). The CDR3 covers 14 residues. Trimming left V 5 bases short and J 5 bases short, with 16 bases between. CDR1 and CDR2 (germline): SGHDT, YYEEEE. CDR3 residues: CASSTGTWETEAFF. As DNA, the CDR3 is TGTGCCAGCAGTACCGGGACATGGGAAACTGAAGCTTTCTTT.

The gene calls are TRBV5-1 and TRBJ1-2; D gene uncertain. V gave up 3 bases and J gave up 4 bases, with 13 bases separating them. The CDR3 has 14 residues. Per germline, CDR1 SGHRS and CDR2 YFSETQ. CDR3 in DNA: TGCGCCAGCAGCTGGGAGTCATCAGTCTATGGCTACACCTTC. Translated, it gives CASSWESSVYGYTF.